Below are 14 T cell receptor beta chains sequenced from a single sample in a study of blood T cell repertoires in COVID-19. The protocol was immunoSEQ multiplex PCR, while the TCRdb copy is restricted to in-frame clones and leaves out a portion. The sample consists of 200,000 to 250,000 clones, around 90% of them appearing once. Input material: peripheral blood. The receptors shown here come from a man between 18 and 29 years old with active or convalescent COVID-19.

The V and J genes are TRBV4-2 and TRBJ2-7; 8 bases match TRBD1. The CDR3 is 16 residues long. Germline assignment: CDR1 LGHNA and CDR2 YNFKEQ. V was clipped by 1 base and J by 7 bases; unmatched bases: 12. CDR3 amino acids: CASSQGRAGGRGEQYF. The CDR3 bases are TGTGCCAGCAGCCAAGGAAGGGCAGGGGGCCGAGGAGAGCAGTACTTC.

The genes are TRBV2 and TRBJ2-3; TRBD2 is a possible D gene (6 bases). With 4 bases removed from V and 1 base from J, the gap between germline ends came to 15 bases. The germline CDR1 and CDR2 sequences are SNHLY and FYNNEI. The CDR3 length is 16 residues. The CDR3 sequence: CASSVNGRVGTDTQYF. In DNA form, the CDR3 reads TGTGCCAGCAGTGTGAACGGGAGAGTTGGCACAGATACGCAGTATTTT.

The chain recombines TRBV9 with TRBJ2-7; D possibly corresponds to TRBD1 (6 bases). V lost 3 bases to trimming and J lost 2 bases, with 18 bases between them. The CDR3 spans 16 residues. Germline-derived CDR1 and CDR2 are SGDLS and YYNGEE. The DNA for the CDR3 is TGTGCCAGCAGCGGCAGACCGGACAGTGACACCTACGAGCAGTACTTC. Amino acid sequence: CASSGRPDSDTYEQYF.

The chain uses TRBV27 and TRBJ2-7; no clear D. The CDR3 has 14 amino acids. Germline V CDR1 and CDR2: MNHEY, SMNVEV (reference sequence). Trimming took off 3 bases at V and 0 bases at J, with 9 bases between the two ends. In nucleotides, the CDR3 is TGTGCCAGCAGTTTCAACTACAACTCCTACGAGCAGTACTTC. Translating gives CASSFNYNSYEQYF.

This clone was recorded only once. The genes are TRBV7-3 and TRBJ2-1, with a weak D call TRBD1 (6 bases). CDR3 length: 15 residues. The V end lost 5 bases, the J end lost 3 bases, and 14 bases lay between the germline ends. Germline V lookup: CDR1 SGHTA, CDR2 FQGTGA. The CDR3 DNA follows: TGTGCCAGCAGCGCACAGGGCTTCAACTACAATGAGCAGTTCTTC. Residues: CASSAQGFNYNEQFF.

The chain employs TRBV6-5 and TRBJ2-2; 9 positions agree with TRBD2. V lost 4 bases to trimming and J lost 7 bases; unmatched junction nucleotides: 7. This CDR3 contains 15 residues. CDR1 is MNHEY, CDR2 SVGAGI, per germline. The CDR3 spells CASSSRTSVRGELFF. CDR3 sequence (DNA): TGTGCCAGCAGTTCCCGGACTAGCGTACGCGGGGAGCTGTTTTTT.

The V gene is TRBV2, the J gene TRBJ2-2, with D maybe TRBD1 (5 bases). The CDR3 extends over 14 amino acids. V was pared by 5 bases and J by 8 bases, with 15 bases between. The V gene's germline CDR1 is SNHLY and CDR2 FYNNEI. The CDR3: CASSQEQVAGELFF. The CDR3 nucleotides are TGTGCCAGCAGTCAAGAACAGGTTGCAGGGGAGCTGTTTTTT.

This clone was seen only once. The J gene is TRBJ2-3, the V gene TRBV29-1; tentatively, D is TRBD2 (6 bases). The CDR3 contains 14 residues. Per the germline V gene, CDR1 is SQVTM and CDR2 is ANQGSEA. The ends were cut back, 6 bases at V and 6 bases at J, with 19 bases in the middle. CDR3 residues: CSVVSTKREDTQYF. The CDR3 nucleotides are TGCAGCGTCGTCTCGACTAAACGGGAGGATACGCAGTATTTT.

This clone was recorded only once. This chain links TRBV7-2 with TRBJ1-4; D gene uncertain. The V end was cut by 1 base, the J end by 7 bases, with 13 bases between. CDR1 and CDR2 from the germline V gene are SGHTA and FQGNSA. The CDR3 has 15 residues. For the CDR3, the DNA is TGTGCCAGCAGCTTAGGTGGTGGGCGGGGTGAAAAACTGTTTTTT. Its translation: CASSLGGGRGEKLFF.

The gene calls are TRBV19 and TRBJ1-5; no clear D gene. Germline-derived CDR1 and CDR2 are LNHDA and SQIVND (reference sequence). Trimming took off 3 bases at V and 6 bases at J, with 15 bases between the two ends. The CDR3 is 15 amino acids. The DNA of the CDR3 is TGTGCCAGTAGTATTGACATCCAAAGCCTTCAGCCCCAGCATTTT. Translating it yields CASSIDIQSLQPQHF.

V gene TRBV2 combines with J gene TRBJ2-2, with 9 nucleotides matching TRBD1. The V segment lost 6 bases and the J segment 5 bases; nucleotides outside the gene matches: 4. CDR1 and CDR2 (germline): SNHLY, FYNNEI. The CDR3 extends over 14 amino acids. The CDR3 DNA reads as TGTGCCAGCAGAGGACAGGGGAGAACCGGGGAGCTGTTTTTT. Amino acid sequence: CASRGQGRTGELFF.

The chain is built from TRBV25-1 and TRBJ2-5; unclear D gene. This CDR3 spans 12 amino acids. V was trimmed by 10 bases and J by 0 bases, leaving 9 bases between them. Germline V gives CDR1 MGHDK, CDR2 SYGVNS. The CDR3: CATRGYQETQYF. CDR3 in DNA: TGTGCCACCCGTGGCTACCAAGAGACCCAGTACTTC.

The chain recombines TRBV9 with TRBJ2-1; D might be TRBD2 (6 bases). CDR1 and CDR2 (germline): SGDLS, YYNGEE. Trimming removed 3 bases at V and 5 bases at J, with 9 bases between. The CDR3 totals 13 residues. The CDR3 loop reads CASSGGGHNEQFF. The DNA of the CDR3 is TGTGCCAGCAGCGGGGGAGGTCACAATGAGCAGTTCTTC.

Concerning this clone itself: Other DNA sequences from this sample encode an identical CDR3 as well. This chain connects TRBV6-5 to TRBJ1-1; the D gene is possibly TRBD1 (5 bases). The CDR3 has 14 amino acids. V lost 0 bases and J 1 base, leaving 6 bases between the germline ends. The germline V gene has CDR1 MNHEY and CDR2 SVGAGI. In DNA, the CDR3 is TGTGCCAGCAGTTACTCTACAGGGAACACTGAAGCTTTCTTT. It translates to CASSYSTGNTEAFF.